This T cell receptor beta chain was sequenced during a study of blood T cells in healthy people across ages (dated by TCRdb to the mid-2010s). As for the study more broadly: In model experiments, template switching captured roughly one uniquely barcoded TCR beta cDNA molecule for every two T cells. To track age-related changes in TCR beta repertoire diversity, the study relied on deep sequencing normalized with unique cDNA molecular identifiers. Donors were grouped into four age groups: young (average roughly 15 years), middle-aged (39), aged (over 55) and long-lived (approximately 81). Donors of different ages were randomly distributed across sequencing lanes to avoid experimental bias. Using the same blood draw, the study looked at two additional independent replicas of 1 million unique cDNA reads for two donors, one aged 18 to 30 and the other aged 80 or older. What the study reported, not specific to this receptor: Total diversity estimates from one million sequenced T cells were considered lower bounds and underestimates. Bulk unsorted PBMC profiling prevented conclusive comparison of naive and antigen-experienced compartments. Because the CMV infection status of the donors was unknown, age-related changes in expanded clonotypes may potentially have been confounded. The percentage of naive T cells measured by flow cytometry correlated strongly with observed TCR beta diversity. The long-lived group showed more naive CD4+ T cells, fewer expanded clones and increased TCR diversity than the aged group, suggesting age selection. Observed TCR beta diversity per million T cells fell roughly linearly with age, and a significant reduction was already apparent by age around 40.

A remark on this clonotype: No antigen is known for it. A read error may account for a junction end that differs from germline.

Libraries came from 5' RACE. Sequencer: Illumina HiSeq 2500. A second PCR of roughly 6 to 11 cycles was run with a J-beta primer mix and a sample-barcoded 5' primer. Each TCR beta cDNA molecule received a unique molecular identifier from a template-switch 5' adaptor carrying 12 random nucleotides. Each sample yielded at least 2.5 million CDR3-containing paired-end reads. The Mint cDNA synthesis kit, primed by a TRBC-specific oligonucleotide, was used to synthesize first-strand cDNA from all RNA. Following uracil-DNA glycosylase treatment, a first 18-cycle PCR with universal primers M1SS and BC2_uni_R was performed on all cDNA. Per the source publication's procedure: For normalization, 1 million high-quality reads, each with a distinct molecular identifier, were randomly selected from each sample. Instead of being binned into consensus sequences, reads that shared molecular identifiers were thrown out. MiTCR, set to a Q25 quality threshold and the strictest error-elimination algorithm, was used for CDR3 identification, clonotype clustering and error correction. A nonparametric unseen species model with Euler transformation was used to estimate a lower bound on total TCR beta diversity. TCRdb ran its own pipeline on the public reads, namely fastp trimming at Q25 and MiXCR clone calling, and kept in-frame beta chains. Identical CDR3 protein sequences are pooled into one entry, listed with their most common genes and DNA. These V and J calls derive from TCRdb rather than the authors' analysis. Across this sample there are 1.5 million to 1.9 million distinct CDR3 sequences, with approximately 42% seen only once. The top ten hold just over 4% of the sample.

Systemically healthy Caucasian individuals from Russia, 35 to 40 in total and aged roughly 6 to 95 years, were included as donors. Each donor gave approximately 9.3 milliliters of peripheral blood, collected into EDTA-treated Vacutainer tubes. PBMCs were isolated by Ficoll-Paque density-gradient centrifugation, with at least 6 million obtained per sample. Trizol reagent was used to extract total RNA from the PBMCs, yielding at least 5 micrograms per sample. Naive CD45RAhigh/CD27high T cell percentages were measured by flow cytometry on a PBMC aliquot from every donor. Taken from cysteine to phenylalanine, the CDR3 has 17 residues. Here the CDR3 DNA is all that survives: 51 bases in frame from base 1. From the germline V gene (reference sequence), CDR1 is SGHKS and CDR2 is YYEKEE.

Sequencing input: blood. The chain uses TRBV5-5 and TRBJ2-2; a tentative D call is TRBD2 (5 bases match). The receptor was isolated from a young woman in good health. The base sequence is TGTGCCAGCAGCAGAATCTCGGAGGTCGGGAACACCGAGGAGCTGTTTTTT. Translated, this is CASSRISEVGNTEELFF.